One sample yielded the 2 T cell receptor beta chains listed below, sequenced in a study of blood T cell repertoires in COVID-19. Sequenced by immunoSEQ multiplex PCR; TCRdb stores in-frame clones only, minus some. The sample lists some 250,000 clones; about 73% were seen once. Sequencing was performed on peripheral blood. These TCRs come from a woman aged 80 or over with acute or convalescent COVID-19.

This chain links TRBV5-1 with TRBJ2-5; 7 bases map to TRBD2. This CDR3 comprises 15 residues. Trimming at V came to 4 bases and at J to 2 bases, leaving 8 bases not matched to a gene. In germline, CDR1 is SGHRS, CDR2 YFSETQ. CDR3 in amino acids: CASSRSGMPQETQYF. Written as DNA, the CDR3 is TGCGCCAGCAGCAGAAGCGGGATGCCACAAGAGACCCAGTACTTC.

This chain links TRBV4-3 with TRBJ1-1; TRBD1 aligns across 7 bases. The CDR3 covers 15 residues. Unmatched junction bases numbered 1, after V lost 0 bases and J lost 0 bases. Germline CDR1 is LGHNA and CDR2 is YSLEER. CDR3 sequence reads: CASSQDTGVNTEAFF. In nucleotides, the CDR3 is TGCGCCAGCAGCCAAGATACAGGGGTGAACACTGAAGCTTTCTTT.